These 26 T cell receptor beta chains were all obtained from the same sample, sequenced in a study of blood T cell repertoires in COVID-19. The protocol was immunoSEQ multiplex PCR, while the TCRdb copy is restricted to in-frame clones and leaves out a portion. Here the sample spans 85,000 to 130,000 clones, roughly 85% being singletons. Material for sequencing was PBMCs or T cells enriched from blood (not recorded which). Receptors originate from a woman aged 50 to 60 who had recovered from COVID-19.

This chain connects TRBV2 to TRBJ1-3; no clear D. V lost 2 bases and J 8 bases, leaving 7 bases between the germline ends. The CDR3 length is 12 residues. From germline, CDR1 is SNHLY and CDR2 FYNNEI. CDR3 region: CASSEFTYTIYF. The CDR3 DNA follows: TGTGCCAGCAGTGAATTTACATACACCATATATTTT.

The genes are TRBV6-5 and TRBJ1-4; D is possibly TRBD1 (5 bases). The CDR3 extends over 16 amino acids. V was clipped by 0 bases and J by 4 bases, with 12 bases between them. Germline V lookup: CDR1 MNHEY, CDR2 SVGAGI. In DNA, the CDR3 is TGTGCCAGCAGTTACTCGAGCTGGGGCCGTAATGAAAAACTGTTTTTT. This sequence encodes CASSYSSWGRNEKLFF.

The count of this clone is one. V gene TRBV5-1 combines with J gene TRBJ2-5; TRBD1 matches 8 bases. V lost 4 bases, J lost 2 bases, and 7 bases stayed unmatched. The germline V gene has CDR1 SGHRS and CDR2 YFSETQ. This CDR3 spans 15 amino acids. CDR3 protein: CASSTSGGPQETQYF. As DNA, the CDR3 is TGCGCCAGCAGCACCTCAGGGGGCCCTCAAGAGACCCAGTACTTC.

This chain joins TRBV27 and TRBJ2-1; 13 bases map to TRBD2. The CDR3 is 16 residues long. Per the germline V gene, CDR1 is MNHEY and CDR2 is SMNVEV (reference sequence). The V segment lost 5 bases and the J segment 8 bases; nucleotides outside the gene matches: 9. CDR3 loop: CASSRQGLAGIHEQFF. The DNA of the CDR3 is TGTGCCAGCAGTCGACAGGGACTAGCGGGAATCCATGAGCAGTTCTTC.

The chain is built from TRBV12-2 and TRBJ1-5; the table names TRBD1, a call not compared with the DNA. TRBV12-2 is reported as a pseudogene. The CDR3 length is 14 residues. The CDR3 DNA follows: TGTGCAAGTCGCCTCCAGACAGGAAATCAGCCCCAGCATTTT. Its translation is CASRLQTGNQPQHF.

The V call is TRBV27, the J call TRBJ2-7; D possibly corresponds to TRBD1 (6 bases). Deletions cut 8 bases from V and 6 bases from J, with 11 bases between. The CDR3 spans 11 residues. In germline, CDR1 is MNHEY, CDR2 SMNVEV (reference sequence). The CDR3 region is CASSTGSEQYF. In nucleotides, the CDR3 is TGTGCCAGCTCAACAGGGAGCGAGCAGTACTTC.

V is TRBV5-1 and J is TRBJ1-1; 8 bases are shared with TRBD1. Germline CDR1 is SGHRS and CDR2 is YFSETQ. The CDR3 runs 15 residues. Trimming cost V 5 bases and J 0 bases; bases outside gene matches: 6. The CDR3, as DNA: TGCGCCAGCAGTTTTAACAGGGGGATGAACACTGAAGCTTTCTTT. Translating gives CASSFNRGMNTEAFF.

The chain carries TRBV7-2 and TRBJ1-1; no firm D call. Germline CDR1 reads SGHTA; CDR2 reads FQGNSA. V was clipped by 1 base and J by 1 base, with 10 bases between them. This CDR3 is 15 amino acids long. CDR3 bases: TGTGCCAGCAGCTTAGGCGGGGTCAGGAACACTGAAGCTTTCTTT. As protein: CASSLGGVRNTEAFF.

This CDR3 reads CASSPGLGLYEQYF. The CDR3 DNA reads TGTGCCAGCAGCCCGGGACTAGGTCTCTACGAGCAGTACTTC. V gene TRBV7-2 combines with J gene TRBJ2-7; the match to TRBD2 covers 8 bases. The CDR3 has 14 residues. CDR1 and CDR2 (germline): SGHTA, FQGNSA. J gave up 3 bases and V 5 bases, and 6 bases lay outside the gene matches.

DNA for the CDR3: TGTGCCAGCAACCAAGGGGAGGGATGGGGAGAGACCCAGTACTTC. Translation: CASNQGEGWGETQYF. The chain links TRBV11-2 to TRBJ2-5; 7 nucleotides align to TRBD2. Per germline, CDR1 SGHAT and CDR2 FQNNGV. The CDR3 totals 15 residues. V lost 7 bases and J lost 4; bases outside the gene matches: 12.

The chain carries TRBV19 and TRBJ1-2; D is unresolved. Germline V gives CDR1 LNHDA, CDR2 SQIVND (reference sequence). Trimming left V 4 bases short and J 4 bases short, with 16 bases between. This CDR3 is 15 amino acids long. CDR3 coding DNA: TGTGCCAGTAGTACAGAGCGGCCCCCCATCTATGGCTACACCTTC. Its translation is CASSTERPPIYGYTF.

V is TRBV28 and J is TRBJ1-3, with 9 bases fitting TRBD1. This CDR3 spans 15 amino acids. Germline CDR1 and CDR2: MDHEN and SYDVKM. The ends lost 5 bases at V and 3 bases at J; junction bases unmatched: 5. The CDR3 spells CASSRGGQGGNTIYF. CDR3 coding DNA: TGTGCCAGCAGTCGGGGGGGACAGGGTGGAAACACCATATATTTT.

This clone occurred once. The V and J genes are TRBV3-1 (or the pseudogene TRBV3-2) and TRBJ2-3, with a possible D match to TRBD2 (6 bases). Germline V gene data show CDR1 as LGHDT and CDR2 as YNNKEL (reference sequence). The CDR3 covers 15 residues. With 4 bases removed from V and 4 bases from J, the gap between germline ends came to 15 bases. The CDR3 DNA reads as TGTGCCAGCAGCCTCTCTAGGACTATCTCAGATACGCAGTATTTT. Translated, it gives CASSLSRTISDTQYF.

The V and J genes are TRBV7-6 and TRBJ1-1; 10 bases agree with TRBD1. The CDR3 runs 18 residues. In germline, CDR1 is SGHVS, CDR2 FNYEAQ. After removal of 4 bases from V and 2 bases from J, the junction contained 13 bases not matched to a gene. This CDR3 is CASSSRLGTGVVNTEAFF. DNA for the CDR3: TGTGCCAGCAGCTCTCGGTTGGGGACAGGGGTCGTAAACACTGAAGCTTTCTTT.

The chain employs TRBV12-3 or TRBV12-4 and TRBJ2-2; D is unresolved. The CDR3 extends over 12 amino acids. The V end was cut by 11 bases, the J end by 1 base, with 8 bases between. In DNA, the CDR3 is TGTGCCGGTGGGCAGAACACCGGGGAGCTGTTTTTT. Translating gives CAGGQNTGELFF.

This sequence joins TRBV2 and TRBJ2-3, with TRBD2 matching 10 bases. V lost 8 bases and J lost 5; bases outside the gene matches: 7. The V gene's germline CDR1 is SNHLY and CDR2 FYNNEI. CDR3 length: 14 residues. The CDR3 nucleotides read TGTGCCAGCTCGGCTAGCGGGAGAGAAGATACGCAGTATTTT. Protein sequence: CASSASGREDTQYF.

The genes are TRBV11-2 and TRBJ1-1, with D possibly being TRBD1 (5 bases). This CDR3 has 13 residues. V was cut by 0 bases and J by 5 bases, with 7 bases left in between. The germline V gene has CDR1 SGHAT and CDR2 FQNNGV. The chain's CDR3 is CASSLERGTEAFF. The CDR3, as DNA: TGTGCCAGCAGCTTAGAACGGGGGACTGAAGCTTTCTTT.

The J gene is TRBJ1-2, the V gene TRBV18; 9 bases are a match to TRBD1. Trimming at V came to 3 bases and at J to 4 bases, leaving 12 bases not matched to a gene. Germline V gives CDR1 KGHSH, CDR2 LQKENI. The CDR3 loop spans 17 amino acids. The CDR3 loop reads CASSPFRPGQGSYGYTF. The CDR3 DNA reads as TGTGCCAGCTCACCTTTTCGACCGGGACAGGGTAGCTATGGCTACACCTTC. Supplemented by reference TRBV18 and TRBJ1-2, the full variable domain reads NAGVMQNPRHLVRRRGQEARLRCSPMKGHSHVYWYRQLPEEGLKFMVYLQKENIIDESGMPKERFSAEFPKEGPSILRIQQVVRGDSAAYFCASSPFRPGQGSYGYTFGSGTRLTVV.

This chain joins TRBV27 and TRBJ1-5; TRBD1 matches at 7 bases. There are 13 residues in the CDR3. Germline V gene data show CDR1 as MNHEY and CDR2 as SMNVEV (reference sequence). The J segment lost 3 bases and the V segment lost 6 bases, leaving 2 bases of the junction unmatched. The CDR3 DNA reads TGTGCCAGCAGGGACAGGTTCAATCAGCCCCAGCATTTT. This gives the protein CASRDRFNQPQHF.

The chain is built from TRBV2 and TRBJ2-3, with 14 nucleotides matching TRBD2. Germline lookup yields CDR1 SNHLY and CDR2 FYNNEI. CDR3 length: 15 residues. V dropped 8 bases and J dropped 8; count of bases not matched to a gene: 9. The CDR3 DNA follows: TGTGCCAGCTTTCGAGGGACTAGCGGGAGAGGTACGCAGTATTTT. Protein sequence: CASFRGTSGRGTQYF.

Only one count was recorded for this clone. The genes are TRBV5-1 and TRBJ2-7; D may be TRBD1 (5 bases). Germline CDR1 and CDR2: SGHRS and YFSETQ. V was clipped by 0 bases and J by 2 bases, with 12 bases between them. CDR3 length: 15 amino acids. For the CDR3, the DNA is TGCGCCAGCAGCTTGGGTGAGGCAGGGACCTACGAGCAGTACTTC. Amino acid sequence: CASSLGEAGTYEQYF.

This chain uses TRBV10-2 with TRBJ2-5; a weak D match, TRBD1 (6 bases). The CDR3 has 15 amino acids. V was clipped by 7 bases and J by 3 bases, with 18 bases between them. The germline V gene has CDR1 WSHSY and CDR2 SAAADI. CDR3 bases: TGCGCCAGCAACCCCCCAAGGGGGTCCAAAGAGACCCAGTACTTC. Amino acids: CASNPPRGSKETQYF.

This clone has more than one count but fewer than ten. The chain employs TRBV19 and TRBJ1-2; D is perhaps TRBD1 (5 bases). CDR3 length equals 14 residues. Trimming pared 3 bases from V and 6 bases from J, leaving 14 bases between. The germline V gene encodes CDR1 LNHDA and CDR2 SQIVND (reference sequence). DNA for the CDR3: TGTGCCAGTAGTATGTCCCGGCGGGGGAATGGCTACACCTTC. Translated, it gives CASSMSRRGNGYTF.

The CDR3 DNA reads as TGCAGTGCTAGAGACAGGGACGAGCAGTACTTC. It yields the protein CSARDRDEQYF. The chain joins TRBV20-1 to TRBJ2-7; the D gene is possibly TRBD1 (5 bases). The CDR3 spans 11 residues. Trimming pared 0 bases from V and 5 bases from J, leaving 5 bases between. CDR1 and CDR2 (germline): DFQATT, SNEGSKA (reference sequence).

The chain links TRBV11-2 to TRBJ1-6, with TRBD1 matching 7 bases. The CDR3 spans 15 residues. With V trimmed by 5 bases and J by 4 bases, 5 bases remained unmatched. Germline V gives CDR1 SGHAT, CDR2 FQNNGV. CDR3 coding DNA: TGTGCCAGCAGCGGACAGACAGGGTATAATTCACCCCTCCACTTT. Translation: CASSGQTGYNSPLHF.

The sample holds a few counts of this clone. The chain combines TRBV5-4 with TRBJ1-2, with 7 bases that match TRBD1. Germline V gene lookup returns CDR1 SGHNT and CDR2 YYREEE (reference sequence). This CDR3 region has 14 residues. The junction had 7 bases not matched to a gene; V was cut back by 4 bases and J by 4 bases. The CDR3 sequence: CASSAGTAVYGYTF. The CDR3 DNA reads TGTGCCAGCAGCGCCGGGACAGCAGTCTATGGCTACACCTTC.